The 28 T cell receptor beta chains given below trace back to one sample, sequenced in a study of cytomegalovirus exposure and HLA in healthy donors. Researchers ran the PCR with 60 Vbeta and 13 Jbeta primers. Produced via immunoSEQ multiplex PCR; TCRdb's table is partial and in-frame only. In the table there are around 160,000 clones, around 75% of which are singletons. Input material: PBMCs. These TCRs come from a woman younger than 30 in good health and CMV-seronegative.

The chain recombines TRBV9 with TRBJ2-1; 10 positions agree with TRBD2. CDR3 size: 16 residues. Germline values: CDR1 SGDLS, CDR2 YYNGEE. Germline trimming cut 2 bases from V and 7 bases from J; bases unmatched to any gene: 9. The CDR3 loop is CASSVGFSGRWNEQFF. The CDR3 DNA follows: TGTGCCAGCAGCGTGGGTTTTAGCGGGAGGTGGAATGAGCAGTTCTTC.

The gene calls are TRBV2 and TRBJ1-6; the D gene is possibly TRBD1 (5 bases). The V end was cut by 4 bases, the J end by 0 bases, with 13 bases between. The CDR3 length is 17 residues. Germline V gene data show CDR1 as SNHLY and CDR2 as FYNNEI. CDR3 region: CASSGYQGISYNSPLHF. In DNA form, the CDR3 reads TGTGCCAGCAGTGGGTACCAGGGAATCTCCTATAATTCACCCCTCCACTTT.

The J gene is TRBJ1-1, the V gene TRBV29-1; 9 bases are a match to TRBD1. Germline loops: CDR1 SQVTM, CDR2 ANQGSEA. Germline trimming cut 4 bases from V and 1 base from J; bases unmatched to any gene: 4. CDR3 length: 14 amino acids. CDR3 in DNA: TGCAGCGTTGTACAGGGGGCGCAGAACACTGAAGCTTTCTTT. It specifies CSVVQGAQNTEAFF.

The chain carries TRBV6-6 and TRBJ2-3, with TRBD2 matching over 8 bases. The CDR3 has 13 residues. V lost 7 bases to trimming and J lost 3 bases; unmatched junction nucleotides: 3. Germline values: CDR1 MNHNY, CDR2 SVGAGI (reference sequence). The CDR3 DNA sequence: TGTGCCAGCAAACGGGAGGGGACAGATACGCAGTATTTT. Protein sequence: CASKREGTDTQYF.

A note on this clone: Other DNA sequences in the sample encode the same CDR3. V and J are TRBV5-4 and TRBJ1-1; 9 positions match TRBD1. The germline V gene encodes CDR1 SGHNT and CDR2 YYREEE (reference sequence). The CDR3 spans 15 residues. Unmatched junction bases numbered 4, after V lost 3 bases and J lost 1 base. CDR3 bases: TGTGCCAGCAGCTCAGGACAGGGGAGGAACACTGAAGCTTTCTTT. Translation: CASSSGQGRNTEAFF.

CDR3 in amino acids: CASSVDIFRNTIYF. In DNA form, the CDR3 reads TGTGCCAGCAGCGTAGACATTTTTCGAAACACCATATATTTT. The J gene is TRBJ1-3, the V gene TRBV9, with unresolved D. This CDR3 region has 14 residues. Germline CDR1 is SGDLS and CDR2 is YYNGEE. V was trimmed by 0 bases and J by 5 bases, leaving 9 bases between them.

V and J are TRBV14 and TRBJ2-1; the D gene is possibly TRBD2 (6 bases). Trimming took off 4 bases at V and 5 bases at J, with 9 bases between the two ends. From germline, CDR1 is SGHDN and CDR2 FVKESK. The CDR3 has 13 residues. The CDR3 DNA sequence: TGTGCCAGCAGCCGTAGCGGAAACAATGAGCAGTTCTTC. It is translated as CASSRSGNNEQFF.

The chain joins TRBV5-1 to TRBJ1-1; 12 bases align to TRBD1. Per the germline V gene, CDR1 is SGHRS and CDR2 is YFSETQ. J was trimmed by 5 bases and V by 4 bases; bases with no gene match: 9. The CDR3 covers 16 residues. The CDR3 DNA follows: TGCGCCAGCAGCCAGTCCGGGACAGGGGGCGATACTGAAGCTTTCTTT. This encodes CASSQSGTGGDTEAFF.

CDR3 region: CASSRAPPTGGGEKLFF. In nucleotides, the CDR3 is TGCGCCAGCAGCCGAGCACCCCCGACAGGGGGAGGTGAAAAACTGTTTTTT. The genes are TRBV4-3 and TRBJ1-4, with 9 bases that match TRBD1. V lost 4 bases to trimming and J lost 7 bases; unmatched junction nucleotides: 13. The germline gives CDR1 LGHNA, CDR2 YSLEER. The CDR3 length is 17 residues.

The chain couples TRBV10-3 to TRBJ2-1; 7 nucleotides align to TRBD2. The CDR3 consists of 17 residues. The germline V gene encodes CDR1 ENHRY and CDR2 SYGVKD. V shed 7 bases, J shed 5 bases, and the junction held 17 bases outside the gene matches. The CDR3 DNA sequence: TGTGCCATCAAGACGACGAGGGCGCTGGGGGGGAACAATGAGCAGTTCTTC. It specifies CAIKTTRALGGNNEQFF.

This chain joins TRBV7-2 and TRBJ1-1, with TRBD1 matching 7 bases. The CDR3 contains 15 residues. Germline values: CDR1 SGHTA, CDR2 FQGNSA. Trimming took 5 bases from V and 3 from J; bases not matched to a gene: 9. CDR3 nucleotides: TGTGCCAGCAGCCCCAGACAGGGTAGGGACACTGAAGCTTTCTTT. It encodes CASSPRQGRDTEAFF. Full variable domain (rest looked up from reference TRBV7-2 and TRBJ1-1): GAGVSQSPSNKVTEKGKDVELRCDPISGHTALYWYRQSLGQGLEFLIYFQGNSAPDKSGLPSDRFSAERTGGSVSTLTIQRTQQEDSAVYLCASSPRQGRDTEAFFGQGTRLTVV.

The chain's CDR3 is CASSSRSNQPQHF. The CDR3 coding sequence is TGTGCCAGCAGTTCGAGGAGCAATCAGCCCCAGCATTTT. The gene calls are TRBV6-5 and TRBJ1-5; D uncertain. The CDR3 covers 13 residues. Between the trimmed V and J ends, which lost 4 bases and 1 base, there was a span of 5 bases. Germline assignment: CDR1 MNHEY and CDR2 SVGAGI.

This CDR3 is CAVRTGVNSNQPQHF. The CDR3 coding sequence is TGTGCCGTAAGGACAGGGGTAAATAGCAATCAGCCCCAGCATTTT. V and J are TRBV15 and TRBJ1-5, with 9 bases identical to TRBD1. Looked up from germline, CDR1 is LNHNV and CDR2 is YYDKDF (reference sequence). Trimming at V came to 11 bases and at J to 0 bases, leaving 8 bases not matched to a gene. CDR3 length: 15 residues. The variable domain in full, completed from reference TRBV15 and TRBJ1-5, reads DAMVIQNPRYQVTQFGKPVTLSCSQTLNHNVMYWYQQKSSQAPKLLFHYYDKDFNNEADTPDNFQSRRPNTSFCFLDIRSPGLGDTAMYLCAVRTGVNSNQPQHFGDGTRLSIL.

This rearrangement joins TRBV14 to TRBJ2-1, with TRBD2 identical over 8 bases. Germline loops: CDR1 SGHDN, CDR2 FVKESK. V shed 1 base, J shed 10 bases, and the junction held 12 bases outside the gene matches. This CDR3 spans 16 amino acids. This CDR3 is CASSQVHWREDEEQFF. In nucleotides, the CDR3 is TGTGCCAGCAGCCAAGTGCACTGGCGGGAGGATGAGGAGCAGTTCTTC.

The J gene is TRBJ1-1, the V gene TRBV6-5; no clear D. Germline V lookup: CDR1 MNHEY, CDR2 SVGAGI. Trimming stripped 8 bases from V and 4 bases from J, with 8 bases between. This CDR3 has 11 amino acids. Here the CDR3 reads CASLTGTEAFF. CDR3 coding DNA: TGTGCCAGCCTGACTGGCACTGAAGCTTTCTTT.

V and J are TRBV5-1 and TRBJ1-1; D remains unclear. The CDR3 sequence is 14 residues long. V gave up 2 bases and J gave up 2 bases, with 10 bases separating them. The germline gives CDR1 SGHRS, CDR2 YFSETQ. CDR3 sequence: CASSFGGSNTEAFF. In DNA, the CDR3 is TGCGCCAGCAGCTTTGGAGGCTCTAACACTGAAGCTTTCTTT.

The V and J genes are TRBV13 and TRBJ1-2, with D hard to call. V dropped 0 bases and J dropped 4 bases, with 12 bases sitting between them. Germline CDR1 PRHDT, CDR2 FYEKMQ (reference sequence). The CDR3 totals 15 residues. The CDR3 loop is CASSLGRVVLYGYTF. The CDR3 nucleotides are TGTGCCAGCAGCTTAGGACGGGTGGTCCTCTATGGCTACACCTTC.

CDR3 nucleotides: TGTGCCAGCTCACTTCTGGGACAGGGGCAGTCAGAGACCCTCCACTTT. This gives the protein CASSLLGQGQSETLHF. V usage is TRBV18 and J usage is TRBJ1-6; the match to TRBD1 covers 10 bases. There are 16 residues in the CDR3. Germline trimming cut 4 bases from V and 14 bases from J; bases unmatched to any gene: 14. Germline V gene lookup returns CDR1 KGHSH and CDR2 LQKENI.

This chain connects TRBV27 to TRBJ1-4; D unclear. The ends were cut back, 5 bases at V and 10 bases at J, with 20 bases in the middle. CDR1 and CDR2 (germline): MNHEY, SMNVEV (reference sequence). The CDR3 is 15 residues long. The CDR3 DNA reads as TGTGCCAGCAGTCCCTTCGATGGAAGGCCGGGAAAACTGTTTTTT. Protein product: CASSPFDGRPGKLFF.

The chain carries TRBV6-5 and TRBJ2-5; D uncertain. Trimming cost V 6 bases and J 0 bases, with 11 bases left between them. CDR3 size: 14 residues. Germline assignment: CDR1 MNHEY and CDR2 SVGAGI. The CDR3 nucleotides are TGTGCCAGCAGCCTAACAGAGTACCAAGAGACCCAGTACTTC. It translates to CASSLTEYQETQYF.

The chain links TRBV7-9 to TRBJ1-1; possibly TRBD1 for D (5 bases). Trimming took off 0 bases at V and 4 bases at J, with 12 bases between the two ends. Germline V gives CDR1 SEHNR, CDR2 FQNEAQ (reference sequence). The CDR3 consists of 15 residues. CDR3 sequence: CASSLAGGKGTEAFF. CDR3 bases: TGTGCCAGCAGCTTAGCGGGGGGTAAGGGCACTGAAGCTTTCTTT.

The CDR3 reads CASSYFKNNQPQHF. In nucleotides, the CDR3 is TGTGCCAGCAGTTATTTCAAAAACAATCAGCCCCAGCATTTT. This rearrangement joins TRBV6-5 to TRBJ1-5; no definite D call. V dropped 3 bases and J dropped 3 bases, with 9 bases sitting between them. The germline V gene encodes CDR1 MNHEY and CDR2 SVGAGI. This CDR3 comprises 14 residues.

The V call is TRBV9, the J call TRBJ2-3; 7 positions agree with TRBD2. The CDR3 is 15 amino acids. Germline V gene lookup returns CDR1 SGDLS and CDR2 YYNGEE. With 4 bases clipped from V and 3 bases from J, the junction kept 8 bases outside the gene matches. CDR3 sequence (DNA): TGTGCCAGCAGCCCTACATGGGGGGGTACAGATACGCAGTATTTT. This gives the protein CASSPTWGGTDTQYF.

The rearrangement joins TRBV5-1 to TRBJ2-7; TRBD1 aligns across 9 bases. Germline assignment: CDR1 SGHRS and CDR2 YFSETQ. Losses at the gene ends were 4 bases for V and 2 bases for J; bases not matched to a gene: 7. The CDR3 length is 15 residues. CDR3 in amino acids: CASSLRTGGTYEQYF. The CDR3 DNA is TGCGCCAGCAGCCTACGTACAGGGGGCACCTACGAGCAGTACTTC.

In this sample, this clone turned up once. The rearrangement links TRBV9 to TRBJ1-1, with D possibly being TRBD1 (6 bases). This CDR3 is built from 15 residues. Germline V gene sequence: CDR1 SGDLS, CDR2 YYNGEE. With 3 bases removed from V and 3 bases from J, the gap between germline ends came to 15 bases. CDR3 in amino acids: CASSGMGAEDTEAFF. The CDR3 DNA sequence: TGTGCCAGCAGCGGAATGGGGGCGGAGGACACTGAAGCTTTCTTT. Variable domain in full (rest from reference TRBV9 and TRBJ1-1): DSGVTQTPKHLITATGQRVTLRCSPRSGDLSVYWYQQSLDQGLQFLIQYYNGEERAKGNILERFSAQQFPDLHSELNLSSLELGDSALYFCASSGMGAEDTEAFFGQGTRLTVV.

The chain employs TRBV4-1 and TRBJ1-3; 7 bases are shared with TRBD1. In germline, CDR1 is MGHRA, CDR2 YSYEKL. The CDR3 runs 16 residues. V was pared by 0 bases and J by 0 bases, with 2 bases of the junction left unmatched. CDR3 residues: CASSQEGTVSGNTIYF. CDR3 bases: TGCGCCAGCAGCCAAGAAGGGACAGTCTCTGGAAACACCATATATTTT.

The rearrangement links TRBV5-1 to TRBJ1-1; unclear D gene. With 0 bases removed from V and 1 base from J, the gap between germline ends came to 4 bases. Germline CDR1 and CDR2: SGHRS and YFSETQ. This CDR3 comprises 13 residues. The CDR3 loop is CASSLDQNTEAFF. In DNA form, the CDR3 reads TGCGCCAGCAGCTTGGATCAGAACACTGAAGCTTTCTTT. The variable domain in full, with the rest retrieved from reference TRBV5-1 and TRBJ1-1, is KAGVTQTPRYLIKTRGQQVTLSCSPISGHRSVSWYQQTPGQGLQFLFEYFSETQRNKGNFPGRFSGRQFSNSRSEMNVSTLELGDSALYLCASSLDQNTEAFFGQGTRLTVV.

This clone was seen a single time. V gene TRBV7-6 combines with J gene TRBJ2-1; 11 bases are shared with TRBD1. V shed 5 bases and J 6 bases; nucleotides not matched to a gene: 3. Looked up from germline, CDR1 is SGHVS and CDR2 is FNYEAQ. The CDR3 contains 14 residues. In DNA, the CDR3 is TGTGCCAGCAGCGCCGGGACAGGGGGCAATGAGCAGTTCTTC. It yields the protein CASSAGTGGNEQFF.